Listed here are 20 T cell receptor beta chains from one sample, sequenced in a study of T cells after yellow fever vaccination. TCRdb fed the 5' RACE reads into MiXCR, producing one record per CDR3 protein. The repertoire holds about 260,000 distinct CDR3 sequences, approximately 12% seen once, with 0.4% to 0.65% in the top ten. The source was CD4+ T cells sorted from PBMCs, collected 45 days after the yellow fever booster vaccination. The receptors originated from a man aged 25-45 years who received the YFV17D yellow fever vaccine.

This clonotype showed up just a few times. This chain joins TRBV9 and TRBJ1-2; 9 bases are a match to TRBD1. The CDR3 is 14 residues long. Per the germline V gene, CDR1 is SGDLS and CDR2 is YYNGEE. J gave up 4 bases and V 2 bases, and 3 bases lay outside the gene matches. For the CDR3, the DNA is TGTGCCAGCAGCGTGACAGGGGGACCCTATGGCTACACCTTC. Translated: CASSVTGGPYGYTF.

This clonotype was picked up many times. The chain joins TRBV12-3 or TRBV12-4 to TRBJ2-3; D gene ambiguous. Between the trimmed V and J ends, which lost 5 bases and 1 base, there was a span of 7 bases. This CDR3 region has 13 residues. DNA for the CDR3: TGTGCCAGCAGTAGACAAGGCACAGATACGCAGTATTTT. This gives the protein CASSRQGTDTQYF.

This clonotype has a handful of counts. V usage is TRBV20-1 and J usage is TRBJ2-3; 8 bases are shared with TRBD1. Trimming took 2 bases from V and 4 from J; bases not matched to a gene: 8. The CDR3 length is 15 residues. From germline, CDR1 is DFQATT and CDR2 SNEGSKA (reference sequence). CDR3 nucleotides: TGCAGTGCTAGACCTCAGGGGGCTTATTCAGATACGCAGTATTTT. Protein sequence: CSARPQGAYSDTQYF.

As for this clonotype: One end of the junction fails to match germline, which may point to a read error. The rearrangement joins TRBV7-9 to TRBJ2-7; D might be TRBD2 (5 bases). The germline gives CDR1 SEHNR, CDR2 FQNEAQ (reference sequence). The CDR3 is 13 amino acids. In DNA, the CDR3 is TGTGCCAGCAGCCTAGCCCACTTGGGCGAGCAGTACTTC. It encodes CASSLAHLGEQYF. Together with reference TRBV7-9 and TRBJ2-7, the CDR3 gives the full variable domain: DTGVSQNPRHKITKRGQNVTFRCDPISEHNRLYWYRQTLGQGPEFLTYFQNEAQLEKSRLLSDRFSAERPKGSFSTLEIQRTEQGDSAMYLCASSLAHLGEQYFGPGTRLTVT.

This clonotype was counted only a few times. The V and J genes are TRBV6-1 and TRBJ2-2; TRBD2 aligns across 11 bases. This CDR3 has 16 residues. V was clipped by 6 bases and J by 4 bases; unmatched bases: 7. CDR1 MNHNS and CDR2 SASEGT come from the germline V gene. CDR3 in amino acids: CASRTTSGSPTGELFF. CDR3 nucleotides: TGTGCCAGCAGAACCACTAGCGGGAGTCCCACCGGGGAGCTGTTTTTT.

This clonotype was observed a few times. The chain carries TRBV7-3 and TRBJ2-3, with 7 bases identical to TRBD2. Germline V gene sequence: CDR1 SGHTA, CDR2 FQGTGA. Germline trimming cut 1 base from V and 6 bases from J; bases unmatched to any gene: 4. The CDR3 is 14 amino acids. The CDR3 region is CASSLSGGRDTQYF. Here the CDR3 DNA reads TGTGCCAGCAGCTTAAGCGGGGGTAGGGATACGCAGTATTTT.

The J gene is TRBJ2-7, the V gene TRBV29-1; TRBD1 aligns across 7 bases. V lost 7 bases, J lost 7 bases, and 13 bases stayed unmatched. The CDR3 is 13 amino acids. Germline V gene sequence: CDR1 SQVTM, CDR2 ANQGSEA. DNA of the CDR3: TGCAGCGGTGGGACAGAGCCCGGTCTAGAGCAGTACTTC. Protein: CSGGTEPGLEQYF.

The chain carries TRBV20-1 and TRBJ2-7, with D unresolved. Germline CDR1 DFQATT, CDR2 SNEGSKA (reference sequence). Trimming left V 7 bases short and J 0 bases short, with 10 bases between. This CDR3 has 12 residues. Here the CDR3 DNA reads TGCAGTGGTTACGGCCCCTCCTACGAGCAGTACTTC. It translates to CSGYGPSYEQYF.

The chain carries TRBV5-1 and TRBJ2-2; TRBD2 agrees at 8 bases. The CDR3 loop spans 18 amino acids. CDR1 and CDR2 from the germline V gene are SGHRS and YFSETQ. Trimming took 0 bases from V and 6 from J; bases not matched to a gene: 13. The CDR3 nucleotides are TGCGCCAGCAGCTTGGAATTCAGGACTAGCTTATACCCCGGGGAGCTGTTTTTT. Its protein is CASSLEFRTSLYPGELFF. Full variable domain (rest looked up from reference TRBV5-1 and TRBJ2-2): KAGVTQTPRYLIKTRGQQVTLSCSPISGHRSVSWYQQTPGQGLQFLFEYFSETQRNKGNFPGRFSGRQFSNSRSEMNVSTLELGDSALYLCASSLEFRTSLYPGELFFGEGSRLTVL.

Notes on this clonotype: The junction does not match germline at one end; this may be a read error. The rearrangement uses TRBV4-3 and TRBJ2-3; unclear D gene. From germline, CDR1 is LGHNA and CDR2 YSLEER. The CDR3 is 9 residues long. The chain's CDR3 is CASSPPMHF. Written as DNA, the CDR3 is TGCGCCAGCAGCCCACCGATGCATTTT.

The chain links TRBV7-2 to TRBJ1-2, with D unresolved. Germline V CDR1 and CDR2: SGHTA, FQGNSA. The CDR3 spans 13 residues. The germline V and J ends were trimmed by 5 bases and 4 bases, with 11 bases remaining between them. CDR3 nucleotides: TGTGCCAGCAGCGTCCCGGGATTCTATGGCTACACCTTC. Translated: CASSVPGFYGYTF.

A remark on this clonotype: A much more abundant neighbour one base away suggests this may be a read error. This chain uses TRBV29-1 with TRBJ2-7, with a tentative D call TRBD1 (5 bases). In germline, CDR1 is SQVTM, CDR2 ANQGSEA. V was cut by 4 bases and J by 0 bases, with 13 bases left in between. The CDR3 is made up of 14 amino acids. The CDR3 here is CSVVTQGSSYEQYF. DNA for the CDR3: TGCAGCGTTGTGACGCAGGGAAGCTCCTACGAGCAGTACTTC.

The chain recombines TRBV5-1 with TRBJ2-4; no clear D. V was cut by 5 bases and J by 1 base, with 7 bases left in between. This CDR3 contains 13 residues. Germline CDR1 reads SGHRS; CDR2 reads YFSETQ. In DNA form, the CDR3 reads TGCGCCAGCAGTCCTGGGGCCAAAAACATTCAGTACTTC. Its translation is CASSPGAKNIQYF.

V usage is TRBV20-1 and J usage is TRBJ2-5; 8 bases are shared with TRBD1. The junction had 8 bases not matched to a gene; V was cut back by 0 bases and J by 2 bases. Germline CDR1 is DFQATT and CDR2 is SNEGSKA (reference sequence). The CDR3 has 16 amino acids. The CDR3 nucleotides read TGCAGTGCTAGAGATCTCGGACAGGGAAGTCAAGAGACCCAGTACTTC. This sequence encodes CSARDLGQGSQETQYF.

This chain joins TRBV5-6 and TRBJ2-5, with unresolved D. Trimming stripped 0 bases from V and 6 bases from J, with 3 bases between. CDR1 is SGHDT and CDR2 is YYEEEE in the germline V gene. This CDR3 is built from 11 residues. Here the CDR3 reads CASSLDKTQYF. The CDR3 DNA reads as TGTGCCAGCAGCTTGGACAAGACCCAGTACTTC. Variable domain in full (rest from reference TRBV5-6 and TRBJ2-5): DAGVTQSPTHLIKTRGQQVTLRCSPKSGHDTVSWYQQALGQGPQFIFQYYEEEERQRGNFPDRFSGHQFPNYSSELNVNALLLGDSALYLCASSLDKTQYFGPGTRLLVL.

V is TRBV28 and J is TRBJ1-1; TRBD1 aligns across 8 bases. The CDR3 has 15 residues. Trimming removed 6 bases from V and 5 bases from J; junction bases left unmatched: 11. CDR1 MDHEN and CDR2 SYDVKM come from the germline V gene. CDR3 region: CASSSADRGYTEAFF. As DNA, the CDR3 is TGTGCCAGCAGCTCCGCCGACAGGGGCTATACTGAAGCTTTCTTT. The full variable domain, in which reference TRBV28 and TRBJ1-1 provide the parts outside the CDR3, is DVKVTQSSRYLVKRTGEKVFLECVQDMDHENMFWYRQDPGLGLRLIYFSYDVKMKEKGDIPEGYSVSREKKERFSLILESASTNQTSMYLCASSSADRGYTEAFFGQGTRLTVV.

This chain joins TRBV9 and TRBJ2-2; 7 positions match TRBD2. Per the germline V gene, CDR1 is SGDLS and CDR2 is YYNGEE. The trim removed 0 bases at V and 6 bases at J, leaving 8 bases unmatched. CDR3 length equals 16 residues. Here the CDR3 DNA reads TGTGCCAGCAGCGTAGATCGAGCTAGCGGATCCGGGGAGCTGTTTTTT. Encoded protein: CASSVDRASGSGELFF.

The chain combines TRBV20-1 with TRBJ2-3, with 9 bases aligning to TRBD2. CDR1 DFQATT and CDR2 SNEGSKA come from the germline V gene (reference sequence). Germline trimming cut 5 bases from V and 6 bases from J; bases unmatched to any gene: 12. The CDR3 loop spans 15 amino acids. The CDR3 is CSAETGTSSPDTQYF. The DNA of the CDR3 is TGCAGTGCTGAAACCGGGACTAGCAGTCCCGATACGCAGTATTTT.

The chain is built from TRBV6-1 and TRBJ2-6; D might be TRBD1 (6 bases). Germline V gene lookup returns CDR1 MNHNS and CDR2 SASEGT. Trimming cost V 4 bases and J 0 bases, with 7 bases left between them. The CDR3 is 15 residues long. The CDR3 protein is CASSVTGSGANVLTF. The CDR3 nucleotides read TGTGCCAGCAGTGTGACAGGCTCTGGGGCCAACGTCCTGACTTTC.

This clonotype was seen at least ten times. V is TRBV6-5 and J is TRBJ2-2; D not certain. Germline assignment: CDR1 MNHEY and CDR2 SVGAGI. There are 15 residues in the CDR3. V was cut by 4 bases and J by 2 bases, with 11 bases left in between. The CDR3 sequence is CASSFAVLNTGELFF. The DNA for the CDR3 is TGTGCCAGCAGTTTCGCGGTCCTCAACACCGGGGAGCTGTTTTTT.